This TCR beta chain was recorded in a study of T cells in placental villitis. For the study in its entirety: The study compared placental TCR-beta repertoires across villitis of unknown etiology, gestational-age-matched unaffected controls, and infectious villitis to test an allograft-versus-infection hypothesis.

As regards this clone: What antigen it recognizes has not been identified. The input lacks base qualities; no much larger clone sits a single base away.

Five infectious villitis placentae, four with confirmed cytomegalovirus and one with Toxoplasma gondii, were included and were not matched to other groups. The mothers in the infectious villitis group were younger, had smaller fetuses, and delivered preterm or had intrauterine demise in two cases. After delivery, the placentae were collected and evaluated both grossly and histologically, and only then was archival tissue selected. Five 10-micron scrolls were cut from each FFPE block, and DNA was isolated using the AllPrep DNA/RNA FFPE Tissue kit. DNA concentration and purity were checked by NanoDrop, and RNA quality was assessed on a Bioanalyzer. Amplification of TCR-beta CDR3 regions from genomic DNA was performed with the immunoSEQ v4 bias-controlled multiplex PCR assay, which was run blinded to group allocation. To estimate the quantities of nucleated cells and T cells in each sample, reference gene primers were included together with the TCR-beta primers. Sequencing of the libraries was performed on an Illumina MiSeq with a 100-cycle paired-end protocol. Concerning the study's data processing: Diversity and richness were calculated in immunoSEQ Analyzer software; richness by iChao1, clonality based on Pielou evenness and Shannon diversity (0-1, higher means less diverse). CDR3 amino acid sequences together with their V/J genes were searched in VDJdb for CMV, EBV and influenza A specificities using confidence 3 and substitution 2. TCR-beta amino acid clonotype overlap between villitis of unknown etiology, infectious villitis and control repertoires was assessed with the Morisita-Horn index. TCRdb holds this immuneACCESS table with in-frame rearrangements only. Some clones are missing; in checked studies, unresolved V genes explain under half, and the rest has no known cause. The D gene and trimming were derived from the DNA, and the V and J assignments and clone size from that table. The table for this sample lists 6,300 or so clones; just under 80% of them were counted only once. The ten most abundant clones make up 7.5% to 10% of the sample.

Results the study describes overall, beyond this receptor: Paraffin blocks contained small amounts of decidua, so some captured T cells, especially in controls, may have been decidual rather than villous infiltrates. CMV-specific clone frequencies were lower in villitis of unknown etiology than in infectious CMV cases (around 0.001 vs 0.01), and villitis of unknown etiology did not differ from controls on this measure. Sequencing bulk tissue made it impossible to distinguish helper, regulatory or cytotoxic T cells or to tell maternal from fetal T cells, and the approach excluded gamma-delta receptors.

From the cysteine through the phenylalanine, the CDR3 covers 11 amino acids. Here the CDR3 DNA is all that survives: 33 bases in frame from base 1. As encoded in the germline V gene (reference sequence), CDR1 is DFQATT while CDR2 is SNEGSKA. Relative to germline, V is 3 bases shorter and J is 6 bases shorter, with 6 bases between their ends. The material sequenced was placental tissue containing maternal and fetal cells. The V and J segments used are TRBV20-1 and TRBJ2-1; no confident D gene assignment can be made. This TCR derives from a human patient with infectious villitis; the placental T cells may come from both mother and fetus. CDR3 reads: CSARLLNEQFF. The sequence in DNA is TGCAGTGCTAGGCTCCTCAATGAGCAGTTCTTC.